This entry describes one T cell receptor beta chain. This sample stems from a study of cytomegalovirus exposure and HLA in healthy donors. PCR was performed using 60 Vbeta and 13 Jbeta primers. Using immunoSEQ multiplex PCR, the repertoire was profiled, and TCRdb retains in-frame clones only, with some absent. There are some 130,000 clones in the sample; around 77% occur only once, and around 2% lies in the top ten. The source is a man aged 25-45 years in good health and CMV-seronegative. The sample consisted of PBMCs.

The CDR3 DNA reads as TGTGCCAGCAGCCGGGTGGCGGGAGGTATCGCCGGGGAGCTGTTTTTT. Amino acid sequence: CASSRVAGGIAGELFF. The chain uses TRBV7-2 and TRBJ2-2; 8 positions match TRBD2. The CDR3 is 16 amino acids. Germline CDR1 is SGHTA and CDR2 is FQGNSA. V gave up 5 bases and J gave up 6 bases; unmatched junction bases: 11.